This TCR beta chain emerged from a study of regulatory T cells in long-lasting Graves disease. This clonotype has at least ten counts. V lost 10 bases and J lost 4, with 28 bases in between. The CDR3 length is 17 residues. Germline assignment: CDR1 ENHRY and CDR2 SYGVKD. TCR beta libraries were built with iRepertoire HTBI primers and Arm-PCR of CDR3 regions. TCRdb recomputed calls from the multiplex PCR reads with MiXCR, one row per CDR3 protein. The sample lists 400,000 to 650,000 distinct CDR3 sequences, about 16% occurring once. The time point here: newly diagnosed GD, antithyroid drugs for less than 3 months. The TCR library was made from RNA extracted from PBMCs. A further study also used this sample, focusing on T cells in Graves' hyperthyroidism and ophthalmopathy.

The TCR originated in a woman aged 35-60 years with Graves disease. The chain recombines TRBV10-3 with TRBJ1-1; D gene uncertain. This material consisted of peripheral blood mononuclear cells (PBMCs), taken at new diagnosis, from a patient treated with antithyroid drugs. The CDR3 coding sequence is TGTGCCACCCGGCCAAATGTTCAAGCGGGTCTTAGCACTGAAGCTTTCTTT. Translation: CATRPNVQAGLSTEAFF.